Below are 21 T cell receptor beta chains sequenced from a single sample in a study of cytomegalovirus exposure and HLA in healthy donors. Profiling relied on immunoSEQ multiplex PCR, and the TCRdb table lists in-frame clones only, not all of them. The profile shows some 230,000 clones, about 89% of them singletons. The sequenced material came from PBMCs. These receptors all come from a woman between 18 and 29 years old in good health and CMV-seronegative.

The chain links TRBV19 to TRBJ2-2; 9 bases are shared with TRBD1. The CDR3 contains 16 residues. Germline trimming cut 2 bases from V and 6 bases from J; bases unmatched to any gene: 7. The V gene's germline CDR1 is LNHDA and CDR2 SQIVND (reference sequence). The CDR3 loop is CASSIFGTGLSGELFF. CDR3 nucleotide sequence: TGTGCCAGTAGTATATTCGGGACAGGGTTGTCCGGGGAGCTGTTTTTT.

The J gene is TRBJ2-3, the V gene TRBV11-3, with D uncertain. This CDR3 contains 14 residues. Germline assignment: CDR1 SGHNT and CDR2 YENEEA. Trimming cost V 3 bases and J 4 bases, with 11 bases left between them. CDR3: CASSFSSRADTQYF. CDR3 DNA: TGTGCCAGCAGCTTTAGCTCTCGCGCAGATACGCAGTATTTT. The full variable domain, rest sourced from reference TRBV11-3 and TRBJ2-3, is EAGVVQSPRYKIIEKKQPVAFWCNPISGHNTLYWYLQNLGQGPELLIRYENEEAVDDSQLPKDRFSAERLKGVDSTLKIQPAELGDSAVYLCASSFSSRADTQYFGPGTRLTVL.

The chain carries TRBV28 and TRBJ2-7, with 7 bases matching TRBD1. The CDR3 has 16 amino acids. After removal of 3 bases from V and 6 bases from J, the junction contained 14 bases not matched to a gene. Germline CDR1 reads MDHEN; CDR2 reads SYDVKM. CDR3 sequence (DNA): TGTGCCAGCAGTTTCCGCCAGACAGGGTGGTTGGCCGAGCAGTACTTC. Translating it yields CASSFRQTGWLAEQYF.

The V call is TRBV19, the J call TRBJ2-7; D is ambiguous. The length of the CDR3 is 14 residues. Trimming cost V 5 bases and J 2 bases, with 13 bases left between them. From germline, CDR1 is LNHDA and CDR2 SQIVND (reference sequence). CDR3 sequence reads: CASSSAVGPYEQYF. The CDR3 region has the DNA TGTGCCAGTAGTTCGGCAGTGGGCCCCTACGAGCAGTACTTC.

The rearrangement uses TRBV29-1 and TRBJ2-3; TRBD2 matches 14 bases. CDR3 size: 16 residues. J was trimmed by 1 base and V by 3 bases; bases with no gene match: 3. Germline V gene lookup returns CDR1 SQVTM and CDR2 ANQGSEA. CDR3 DNA sequence: TGCAGCGTTGAGACTAGCGGGAGGGGGGGCACAGATACGCAGTATTTT. This codes for CSVETSGRGGTDTQYF.

This chain links TRBV5-8 with TRBJ2-1, with D maybe TRBD1 (8 bases). This CDR3 is 17 amino acids long. Per the germline V gene, CDR1 is SGHTS and CDR2 is YDEGEE. Trimming pared 2 bases from V and 3 bases from J, leaving 18 bases between. DNA of the CDR3: TGTGCCAGCAGCTTAGCAGGGGGCGGGGGTCTCTACAATGAGCAGTTCTTC. Amino acid sequence: CASSLAGGGGLYNEQFF.

This chain connects TRBV10-1 to TRBJ2-7; TRBD1 agrees at 8 bases. J gave up 6 bases and V 5 bases, and 9 bases lay outside the gene matches. The CDR3 contains 14 residues. Germline CDR1 is WNHNN and CDR2 is SYGVQD (reference sequence). CDR3 sequence: CASSLGTGEGEQYF. CDR3 bases: TGCGCCAGCAGTCTCGGGACAGGTGAGGGCGAGCAGTACTTC.

In nucleotides, the CDR3 is TGCGCCAGCAGCTTGGAAGGAATTGGGACACCGAACACTGAAGCTTTCTTT. It is translated as CASSLEGIGTPNTEAFF. This sequence joins TRBV5-1 and TRBJ1-1, with a tentative D call TRBD1 (6 bases). The V end was cut by 0 bases, the J end by 1 base, with 16 bases between. Looked up from germline, CDR1 is SGHRS and CDR2 is YFSETQ. The CDR3 covers 17 residues.

V is TRBV5-1 and J is TRBJ2-1, with no clear D. The CDR3 has 12 residues. The V and J ends lost 1 base and 5 bases respectively, with 4 bases between them. Germline CDR1 SGHRS, CDR2 YFSETQ. CDR3 coding DNA: TGCGCCAGCAGCTTGACAAACAATGAGCAGTTCTTC. Residues: CASSLTNNEQFF.

This rearrangement joins TRBV5-1 to TRBJ1-1; no reliable D call. CDR1 is SGHRS, CDR2 YFSETQ, per germline. The CDR3 sequence is 14 residues long. The ends were cut back, 0 bases at V and 0 bases at J, with 6 bases in the middle. In DNA, the CDR3 is TGCGCCAGCAGCTTGGCCCGTTTGAACACTGAAGCTTTCTTT. This translates into CASSLARLNTEAFF.

The V call is TRBV18, the J call TRBJ1-2; 7 bases line up with TRBD1. The V gene's germline CDR1 is KGHSH and CDR2 LQKENI. The ends lost 2 bases at V and 7 bases at J; junction bases unmatched: 4. CDR3 length: 13 amino acids. The CDR3 DNA reads TGTGCCAGCTCACCAGGACAGGTGGTTGGCTACACCTTC. This translates into CASSPGQVVGYTF. Combining the CDR3 with reference TRBV18 and TRBJ1-2 gives the whole variable domain NAGVMQNPRHLVRRRGQEARLRCSPMKGHSHVYWYRQLPEEGLKFMVYLQKENIIDESGMPKERFSAEFPKEGPSILRIQQVVRGDSAAYFCASSPGQVVGYTFGSGTRLTVV.

This clone was seen a single time. The chain couples TRBV7-9 to TRBJ2-1, with D possibly matching TRBD2 (6 bases). The V end lost 2 bases, the J end lost 7 bases, and 15 bases lay between the germline ends. The CDR3 totals 15 residues. Germline V gene lookup returns CDR1 SEHNR and CDR2 FQNEAQ (reference sequence). The CDR3: CASSLWTTRRNEQFF. CDR3 bases: TGTGCCAGCAGCTTATGGACTACACGTCGGAATGAGCAGTTCTTC.

This rearrangement joins TRBV5-1 to TRBJ2-3; 14 bases line up with TRBD2. Germline values: CDR1 SGHRS, CDR2 YFSETQ. The CDR3 extends over 17 amino acids. With 1 base clipped from V and 11 bases from J, the junction kept 12 bases outside the gene matches. CDR3 protein: CASSLIRAGTSGSVQYF. In nucleotides, the CDR3 is TGCGCCAGCAGCTTGATTCGAGCCGGGACTAGCGGGAGCGTGCAGTATTTT. Combining the CDR3 with reference TRBV5-1 and TRBJ2-3 gives the whole variable domain KAGVTQTPRYLIKTRGQQVTLSCSPISGHRSVSWYQQTPGQGLQFLFEYFSETQRNKGNFPGRFSGRQFSNSRSEMNVSTLELGDSALYLCASSLIRAGTSGSVQYFGPGTRLTVL.

This rearrangement joins TRBV29-1 to TRBJ2-2; D may be TRBD2 (6 bases). Between the trimmed V and J ends, which lost 4 bases and 5 bases, there was a span of 11 bases. The CDR3 totals 13 residues. Germline CDR1 and CDR2: SQVTM and ANQGSEA. CDR3 loop: CSVGGVWTGELFF. In nucleotides, the CDR3 is TGCAGCGTTGGCGGGGTCTGGACCGGGGAGCTGTTTTTT.

The chain is built from TRBV7-2 and TRBJ2-7, with 9 bases aligning to TRBD2. V was clipped by 1 base and J by 6 bases; unmatched bases: 7. The germline gives CDR1 SGHTA, CDR2 FQGNSA. The CDR3 is 15 residues long. CDR3 DNA: TGTGCCAGCAGCTTAGGGGCAGCGGGGGGACGCGAGCAGTACTTC. It translates to CASSLGAAGGREQYF.

This clone came up once. CDR3: CAWSRQNTDTQYF. The CDR3 nucleotides are TGTGCCTGGAGCCGCCAGAACACAGATACGCAGTATTTT. The chain couples TRBV30 to TRBJ2-3; D is unclear. With 3 bases removed from V and 2 bases from J, the gap between germline ends came to 9 bases. Germline V CDR1 and CDR2: GTSNPN, SVGIG (reference sequence). This CDR3 has 13 amino acids.

J is TRBJ2-1 and V is TRBV5-8; 8 nucleotides line up with TRBD2. Germline V gene lookup returns CDR1 SGHTS and CDR2 YDEGEE. The CDR3 is 14 amino acids. Trimming took 4 bases from V and 8 from J; bases not matched to a gene: 8. CDR3 sequence: CASSGLSGIYEQFF. The CDR3 bases are TGTGCCAGCAGCGGACTTAGCGGGATCTATGAGCAGTTCTTC.

The chain has TRBV7-2 and TRBJ2-7, with a tentative D call TRBD2 (5 bases). This CDR3 is built from 15 residues. The germline gives CDR1 SGHTA, CDR2 FQGNSA. V was trimmed by 4 bases and J by 0 bases, leaving 13 bases between them. CDR3 in amino acids: CASSWERLSSYEQYF. Here the CDR3 DNA reads TGTGCCAGCAGCTGGGAGCGCCTTAGCTCCTACGAGCAGTACTTC.

The chain employs TRBV29-1 and TRBJ1-2; 7 bases are a match to TRBD1. This CDR3 region has 15 residues. The junction had 9 bases not matched to a gene; V was cut back by 5 bases and J by 0 bases. Germline loops: CDR1 SQVTM, CDR2 ANQGSEA. For the CDR3, the DNA is TGCAGCGTTCCTAGGACAGGCCCTCCTAACTATGGCTACACCTTC. This gives the protein CSVPRTGPPNYGYTF. Full variable domain (rest looked up from reference TRBV29-1 and TRBJ1-2): SAVISQKPSRDICQRGTSLTIQCQVDSQVTMMFWYRQQPGQSLTLIATANQGSEATYESGFVIDKFPISRPNLTFSTLTVSNMSPEDSSIYLCSVPRTGPPNYGYTFGSGTRLTVV.

The CDR3, as DNA: TGCGCCAGCAGCTTGGGGTGGTCTCGACAGGGGCAAGCTGGAAACACCATATATTTT. Its protein product is CASSLGWSRQGQAGNTIYF. This rearrangement joins TRBV5-1 to TRBJ1-3; 8 positions match TRBD1. V shed 0 bases, J shed 2 bases, and the junction held 13 bases outside the gene matches. CDR1 SGHRS and CDR2 YFSETQ come from the germline V gene. The CDR3 contains 19 residues.

DNA of the CDR3: TGCGCCAGCAGTCTTGTTGGGGGGATCTATGGCTACACCTTC. Translation gives CASSLVGGIYGYTF. J is TRBJ1-2 and V is TRBV23-1, with a weak D call TRBD1 (5 bases). TRBV23-1 falls under the ORF class, with uncertain function. The CDR3 runs 14 residues. The V end was cut by 4 bases, the J end by 4 bases, with 13 bases between.